This is a list of T cell receptor beta chains from one sample in a study of post-analysis software for immune sequencing data. TCRdb used MiXCR to reprocess the PCR reads, holding one entry per CDR3 protein. Altogether 450,000 to 700,000 distinct CDR3 sequences are present, around 44% being singletons, with the ten largest covering about 1.5%. The sample taken for sequencing was blood. These receptors originate from a girl aged 10 to 17 with multiple sclerosis. Both conserved end residues are part of each CDR3. Each record gives: V gene, J gene, D gene, clone size, CDR3 protein, CDR3 DNA. A D gene is named only where the DNA matches it firmly. For some rows the clone size is stated as once, few or many, or as a class when expanded; others skip it.

TRBV20-1	TRBJ2-7	TRBD1	few	CSAFGQGDSYEQYF	TGCAGTGCTTTTGGACAGGGAGACTCCTACGAGCAGTACTTC
TRBV5-1	TRBJ1-5	.	few	CASRADSNQPQHF	TGCGCCAGCAGGGCGGATAGCAATCAGCCCCAGCATTTT
TRBV3-1	TRBJ2-3	TRBD2	.	CASSLGGSGGADTQYF	TGTGCCAGCAGCCTGGGAGGGAGCGGGGGTGCAGATACGCAGTATTTT
TRBV2	TRBJ2-7	.	.	CASSAGRDTFSYEQYF	TGTGCCAGCAGTGCAGGCCGGGACACGTTCTCCTACGAGCAGTACTTC
TRBV3-1	TRBJ2-1	.	.	CASSSRGYNEQFF	TGTGCCAGCAGCTCCCGGGGTTACAATGAGCAGTTCTTC
TRBV5-1	TRBJ2-6	.	few	CASSEQLSGANVLTF	TGCGCCAGCAGCGAACAGCTCTCTGGGGCCAACGTCCTGACTTTC
TRBV14	TRBJ2-1	.	.	CASSQLLIGEQFF	TGTGCCAGCAGCCAACTCCTCATCGGTGAGCAGTTCTTC
TRBV5-1	TRBJ2-7	TRBD1	few	CASTLWTGRYEQYF	TGCGCCAGCACGTTGTGGACAGGGCGCTACGAGCAGTACTTC
TRBV6-1	TRBJ2-1	TRBD2	.	CASSEARLAGANEQFF	TGTGCCAGCAGTGAAGCGCGTCTAGCGGGAGCCAATGAGCAGTTCTTC
TRBV24-1	TRBJ2-2	TRBD2	.	CATSDRTSAGELFF	TGTGCCACCAGTGACCGTACTAGCGCCGGGGAGCTGTTTTTT
TRBV5-1	TRBJ2-7	TRBD2	once	CASSPRSGSGGYEQYF	TGCGCCAGCAGCCCCCGGTCTGGTAGCGGGGGCTATGAGCAGTACTTC
TRBV4-1	TRBJ1-1	TRBD1	few	CASSQAGTGNTEAFF	TGCGCCAGCAGCCAAGCCGGGACAGGGAACACTGAAGCTTTCTTT
TRBV7-8	TRBJ1-5	.	.	CASSSRAGDQPQHF	TGTGCCAGCAGCTCTCGAGCAGGGGATCAGCCCCAGCATTTT
TRBV5-1	TRBJ1-2	.	many	CASSLEQNYGYTF	TGCGCCAGCAGCTTGGAACAGAACTATGGCTACACCTTC
TRBV6-5	TRBJ1-2	.	.	CASSPGLPSNYGYTF	TGTGCCAGCAGCCCCGGACTACCATCGAACTATGGCTACACCTTC
TRBV12-3/TRBV12-4	TRBJ1-2	.	.	CASSLGQYYGYTF	TGTGCCAGCAGTTTAGGGCAGTACTATGGCTACACCTTC
TRBV7-6	TRBJ2-7	.	.	CASSSDSRSYEQYF	TGTGCCAGCAGCTCGGACAGTCGCTCCTACGAGCAGTACTTC
TRBV4-1	TRBJ2-7	TRBD2	.	CASSQGPHGSAGNEQYF	TGCGCCAGCAGCCAAGGTCCCCATGGGTCAGCGGGAAACGAGCAGTACTTC
TRBV12-3/TRBV12-4	TRBJ2-1	.	many	CASSLADYNEQFF	TGTGCCAGCAGCCTAGCCGACTACAATGAGCAGTTCTTC
TRBV12-3/TRBV12-4	TRBJ2-3	.	.	CASSMTGAWDTRYF	TGTGCCAGCAGTATGACAGGCGCTTGGGATACGCGGTATTTT
TRBV11-1	TRBJ1-2	.	.	CASSPRSVGGYTF	TGTGCCAGCAGCCCCCGCAGCGTGGGAGGCTACACCTTC
TRBV7-6	TRBJ2-5	TRBD2	.	CASSFGLAGEETQYF	TGTGCCAGCAGCTTTGGACTAGCGGGAGAGGAGACCCAGTACTTC
TRBV6-4	TRBJ2-1	.	once	CATSAPARYNEQFF	TGTGCCACCAGCGCGCCCGCGAGATACAATGAGCAGTTCTTC
TRBV29-1	TRBJ2-5	.	.	CSVRVGETQYF	TGCAGCGTAAGAGTCGGAGAGACCCAGTACTTC
TRBV20-1	TRBJ1-2	.	few	CSISPNYGYTF	TGCAGCATAAGCCCTAACTATGGCTACACCTTC
TRBV7-2	TRBJ2-1	.	few	CASSSAYSSYNEQFF	TGTGCCAGCAGCTCCGCATATAGCTCCTACAATGAGCAGTTCTTC
TRBV9	TRBJ2-7	TRBD1	few	CASSEGQDIYYEQYF	TGTGCCAGCAGTGAGGGACAGGACATATACTACGAGCAGTACTTC
TRBV7-9	TRBJ2-2	.	few	CASSLAGGTGELFF	TGTGCCAGCAGCTTAGCGGGAGGAACCGGGGAGCTGTTTTTT
TRBV10-1	TRBJ2-7	TRBD1	.	CASSETGTAYEQYF	TGCGCCAGCAGTGAGACCGGGACAGCCTACGAGCAGTACTTC
TRBV10-3	TRBJ2-6	TRBD2	.	CAISATTSGLASGANVLTF	TGTGCCATCAGTGCTACCACCTCTGGACTAGCCTCCGGGGCCAACGTCCTGACTTTC
TRBV7-8	TRBJ1-2	.	.	CASSPGQPDNYGYTF	TGTGCCAGCAGCCCAGGACAGCCCGATAACTATGGCTACACCTTC
TRBV4-1	TRBJ2-1	.	.	CASSQVGRERGDEQFF	TGCGCCAGCAGCCAAGTCGGCAGGGAGAGGGGCGATGAGCAGTTCTTC
TRBV28	TRBJ2-7	.	.	CASSLWRAHYEQYF	TGTGCCAGCAGTTTGTGGAGGGCCCACTACGAGCAGTACTTC
TRBV6-6	TRBJ2-6	.	many	CASSRPSGANVLTF	TGTGCCAGCAGTCGCCCCTCTGGGGCCAACGTCCTGACTTTC
TRBV10-3	TRBJ2-7	.	few	CAISDNLNWGYEQYF	TGTGCCATCAGTGATAACTTGAATTGGGGCTACGAGCAGTACTTC
TRBV27	TRBJ2-7	.	.	CASSLRPGSYEQYF	TGTGCCAGCAGTTTACGACCCGGGTCCTACGAGCAGTACTTC
TRBV7-2	TRBJ2-7	TRBD1	.	CASSPDRGAEQYF	TGTGCCAGCAGCCCGGACAGGGGGGCCGAGCAGTACTTC
TRBV6-2/TRBV6-3	TRBJ2-3	.	.	CASSPRTGSVGDTQYF	TGTGCCAGCAGTCCCCGGACGGGCTCAGTGGGAGATACGCAGTATTTT
TRBV29-1	TRBJ2-5	.	few	CSVFAAWGETQYF	TGCAGCGTTTTCGCGGCATGGGGGGAGACCCAGTACTTC
TRBV5-1	TRBJ2-7	TRBD2	.	CASHKLAGGPNEQYF	TGCGCCAGCCATAAACTAGCGGGAGGGCCGAACGAGCAGTACTTC
TRBV9	TRBJ2-3	TRBD1	.	CASSVQQGYTDTQYF	TGTGCCAGCAGCGTGCAACAGGGGTACACAGATACGCAGTATTTT
TRBV24-1	TRBJ1-2	.	.	CATSPGHSYGYTF	TGTGCCACCAGCCCTGGACACTCCTATGGCTACACCTTC
TRBV12-3/TRBV12-4	TRBJ1-2	.	.	CASSLTTGRIRGYTF	TGTGCCAGCAGTTTAACCACAGGGCGAATTCGTGGCTACACCTTC
TRBV5-4	TRBJ2-1	TRBD1	.	CASSPPDRAYNEQFF	TGTGCCAGCAGCCCCCCGGACAGGGCCTACAATGAGCAGTTCTTC
TRBV15	TRBJ2-5	TRBD1	.	CATSRGDRGQTETQYF	TGTGCCACCAGCAGAGGGGACAGGGGGCAGACAGAGACCCAGTACTTT
TRBV29-1	TRBJ2-3	.	.	CSVEDVGAGQQTGTQYF	TGCAGCGTTGAAGATGTTGGCGCGGGACAGCAGACAGGTACGCAGTATTTT
TRBV20-1	TRBJ1-4	TRBD1	.	CSAREGQTNEKLFF	TGCAGTGCTAGAGAGGGACAGACTAATGAAAAACTGTTTTTT
TRBV19	TRBJ1-2	TRBD1	few	CASSSGPGQGYGYTF	TGTGCCAGTAGTTCAGGCCCGGGACAGGGCTATGGCTACACCTTC
TRBV7-8	TRBJ2-3	TRBD2	.	CASSDAGGPPDTQYF	TGTGCCAGCAGCGACGCGGGGGGCCCCCCGGATACGCAGTATTTT
TRBV6-2/TRBV6-3	TRBJ2-1	TRBD1	.	CASSPSGQGSNEQFF	TGTGCCAGCAGCCCTTCGGGACAGGGCTCCAATGAGCAGTTCTTC